The 25 T cell receptor beta chains below all came from one sample that was sequenced in a study of shared clonotypes between healthy human individuals (TCRdb year 2020). To prepare the library, the immunoSEQ multiplex PCR assay was applied. As stored in TCRdb, this immuneACCESS dataset retains in-frame rearrangements with V and J assigned. A fraction of the clones does not appear; measured against another copy, unresolved V genes explain less than half of the discrepancy, and the remainder lacks a known reason. The sample table holds under 600,000 clones, of which about 96% were seen once. The ten biggest clones cover approximately 0.067% of the sample. The specimen was naive CD4+ T cells sorted from blood. What this sample's cell subset or site label stands for: CD45RA+ positively selected. The receptors come from a woman aged 25 to 39 in good health.

V is TRBV27 and J is TRBJ1-4; D may be TRBD1 (5 bases). CDR1 and CDR2 (germline): MNHEY, SMNVEV (reference sequence). Trimming left V 5 bases short and J 5 bases short, with 15 bases between. This CDR3 spans 15 amino acids. CDR3: CASSPQGPQNEKLFF. The CDR3 bases are TGTGCCAGCAGTCCGCAGGGTCCGCAGAATGAAAAACTGTTTTTT.

The CDR3 nucleotides are TGTGCCACCAGCAGGATAGAGACCCAGTACTTC. It codes for CATSRIETQYF. V is TRBV15 and J is TRBJ2-5; unclear D gene. V was clipped by 3 bases and J by 4 bases, with 3 bases between them. The CDR3 is 11 amino acids. Germline V CDR1 and CDR2: LNHNV, YYDKDF (reference sequence). Filled out from reference TRBV15 and TRBJ2-5, the complete variable domain reads DAMVIQNPRYQVTQFGKPVTLSCSQTLNHNVMYWYQQKSSQAPKLLFHYYDKDFNNEADTPDNFQSRRPNTSFCFLDIRSPGLGDTAMYLCATSRIETQYFGPGTRLLVL.

This rearrangement joins TRBV15 to TRBJ2-7, with D perhaps TRBD1 or TRBD2 (5 bases each). Looked up from germline, CDR1 is LNHNV and CDR2 is YYDKDF (reference sequence). The CDR3 runs 17 residues. With 1 base removed from V and 3 bases from J, the gap between germline ends came to 19 bases. The CDR3 loop reads CATSRASGSVGGYEQYF. The CDR3 DNA reads as TGTGCCACCAGCAGAGCTTCAGGGTCTGTTGGAGGCTACGAGCAGTACTTC.

This clone was observed a single time. V usage is TRBV6-1 and J usage is TRBJ2-7; D may be TRBD1 (5 bases). This CDR3 is 13 amino acids long. Trimming stripped 7 bases from V and 2 bases from J, with 12 bases between. Looked up from germline, CDR1 is MNHNS and CDR2 is SASEGT. The CDR3 reads CASKQGNPYEQYF. As DNA, the CDR3 is TGTGCCAGCAAGCAGGGAAACCCCTACGAGCAGTACTTC.

Turning to this clone: This CDR3 is also generated by other DNA sequences in the sample. The V and J genes are TRBV30 and TRBJ2-2; possibly TRBD1 for D (6 bases). Germline loops: CDR1 GTSNPN, CDR2 SVGIG (reference sequence). This CDR3 is built from 13 residues. V lost 0 bases, J lost 4 bases, and 6 bases lay in between. The DNA of the CDR3 is TGTGCCTGGAGTGTACAGGGCACCGGGGAGCTGTTTTTT. It encodes CAWSVQGTGELFF.

The chain combines TRBV5-6 with TRBJ2-2, with TRBD1 matching 7 bases. Germline lookup yields CDR1 SGHDT and CDR2 YYEEEE. The junction had 6 bases not matched to a gene; V was cut back by 6 bases and J by 1 base. The CDR3 contains 15 residues. CDR3 DNA: TGTGCCAGCACCGCCGGGACAGAGAACACCGGGGAGCTGTTTTTT. This sequence encodes CASTAGTENTGELFF.

This chain connects TRBV13 to TRBJ2-3; 10 bases fit TRBD2. The V and J ends lost 6 bases and 5 bases, in that order; junction bases with no gene match: 11. Germline V gene lookup returns CDR1 PRHDT and CDR2 FYEKMQ (reference sequence). CDR3 length: 16 amino acids. CDR3 in DNA: TGTGCCAGCAGTCAGACAGCGGGAGGGCCGATAGATACGCAGTATTTT. Translating it yields CASSQTAGGPIDTQYF.

This clone came up once. The rearrangement uses TRBV7-8 and TRBJ2-5, with D possibly matching TRBD2 (7 bases). Germline V CDR1 and CDR2: SGHVS, FQNEAQ. Trimming stripped 2 bases from V and 7 bases from J, with 11 bases between. CDR3 length: 13 residues. CDR3 DNA sequence: TGTGCCAGCAGCTTACGGGGGGCAGGGACCCAGTACTTC. This encodes CASSLRGAGTQYF.

The rearrangement uses TRBV5-1 and TRBJ2-1, with D unresolved. The CDR3 spans 12 residues. Germline CDR1 SGHRS, CDR2 YFSETQ. V was shortened by 0 bases and J by 10 bases, with 8 bases between the two germline ends. This CDR3 reads CASSLGEGEQFF. The DNA of the CDR3 is TGCGCCAGCAGCTTGGGCGAAGGCGAGCAGTTCTTC. The complete variable domain, with remaining parts taken from reference TRBV5-1 and TRBJ2-1, reads KAGVTQTPRYLIKTRGQQVTLSCSPISGHRSVSWYQQTPGQGLQFLFEYFSETQRNKGNFPGRFSGRQFSNSRSEMNVSTLELGDSALYLCASSLGEGEQFFGPGTRLTVL.

The genes are TRBV21-1 and TRBJ1-4; the table's TRBD1 call for D was not verified on the DNA. TRBV21-1 is reported as a pseudogene. CDR3 size: 14 residues. For the CDR3, the DNA is TGTGCCAGCAGGGGGGGACAGATTAATGAAAAACTGTTTTTT. Protein: CASRGGQINEKLFF.

The chain employs TRBV10-2 and TRBJ1-2; D unresolved. This CDR3 region has 14 residues. Trimming left V 2 bases short and J 2 bases short, with 9 bases between. Per the germline V gene, CDR1 is WSHSY and CDR2 is SAAADI. CDR3 sequence reads: CASSEARRNYGYTF. As DNA, the CDR3 is TGCGCCAGCAGTGAGGCCAGGAGGAACTATGGCTACACCTTC.

The rearrangement joins TRBV19 to TRBJ1-1; TRBD1 aligns across 9 bases. Germline-derived CDR1 and CDR2 are LNHDA and SQIVND (reference sequence). The CDR3 extends over 13 amino acids. The V segment lost 4 bases and the J segment 5 bases; nucleotides outside the gene matches: 2. The CDR3 region is CASSRDRETEAFF. DNA for the CDR3: TGTGCCAGTAGTAGGGACAGGGAAACTGAAGCTTTCTTT.

The V and J genes are TRBV12-5 and TRBJ2-1; D call uncertain. The CDR3 runs to 18 residues. The ends were cut back, 1 base at V and 12 bases at J, with 28 bases in the middle. Germline values: CDR1 LGHNT, CDR2 FRNRAP. For the CDR3, the DNA is TGTGCTAGTGGTTTGGCTCCCCTTGGTGGCAGGTCAACAATTATGCAGTTCTTC. Encoded protein: CASGLAPLGGRSTIMQFF.

V is TRBV5-1 and J is TRBJ1-1; D call uncertain. This CDR3 spans 14 amino acids. V lost 5 bases to trimming and J lost 11 bases, with 22 bases between them. CDR1 and CDR2 (germline): SGHRS, YFSETQ. The CDR3 sequence: CASSYDFGSMKAFF. DNA for the CDR3: TGCGCCAGCAGTTACGACTTCGGGTCCATGAAGGCTTTCTTT.

The V call is TRBV19, the J call TRBJ2-1; unclear D gene. Germline V lookup: CDR1 LNHDA, CDR2 SQIVND (reference sequence). CDR3 length: 13 residues. V lost 4 bases and J 9 bases, leaving 13 bases between the germline ends. The DNA of the CDR3 is TGTGCCAGTAGTACAGATTATGGTGGTGAGCAGTTCTTC. Protein sequence: CASSTDYGGEQFF. Full variable domain (missing parts from reference TRBV19 and TRBJ2-1): DGGITQSPKYLFRKEGQNVTLSCEQNLNHDAMYWYRQDPGQGLRLIYYSQIVNDFQKGDIAEGYSVSREKKESFPLTVTSAQKNPTAFYLCASSTDYGGEQFFGPGTRLTVL.

The chain employs TRBV27 and TRBJ2-3, with 10 bases identical to TRBD2. The germline V gene has CDR1 MNHEY and CDR2 SMNVEV (reference sequence). The CDR3 runs to 14 residues. V gave up 10 bases and J gave up 0 bases; unmatched junction bases: 4. DNA for the CDR3: TGTGCCACCCGGACTAGCGGCAGCACAGATACGCAGTATTTT. Residues: CATRTSGSTDTQYF.

The chain employs TRBV5-4 and TRBJ1-1; 9 bases are a match to TRBD1. CDR1 and CDR2 (germline): SGHNT, YYREEE (reference sequence). V dropped 5 bases and J dropped 1; count of bases not matched to a gene: 3. The CDR3 is 14 residues long. CDR3: CASRLQGANTEAFF. As DNA, the CDR3 is TGTGCCAGCAGATTACAGGGGGCGAACACTGAAGCTTTCTTT.

The rearrangement uses TRBV4-1 and TRBJ2-7; weak D call: TRBD1 (6 bases). This CDR3 contains 15 residues. V was cut by 0 bases and J by 2 bases, with 11 bases left in between. Germline V gene data show CDR1 as MGHRA and CDR2 as YSYEKL. The CDR3 loop reads CASSQEGTRTYEQYF. DNA for the CDR3: TGCGCCAGCAGCCAAGAAGGGACAAGAACCTACGAGCAGTACTTC.

The chain recombines TRBV5-5 with TRBJ1-5, with 7 bases matching TRBD1. The germline V gene has CDR1 SGHKS and CDR2 YYEKEE (reference sequence). V lost 5 bases to trimming and J lost 2 bases; unmatched junction nucleotides: 4. This CDR3 has 14 residues. The CDR3 DNA reads as TGTGCCAGCAGTCCAGGGGGACGCAATCAGCCCCAGCATTTT. Encoded protein: CASSPGGRNQPQHF.

The chain joins TRBV28 to TRBJ2-1; the match to TRBD2 covers 7 bases. V shed 5 bases, J shed 4 bases, and the junction held 5 bases outside the gene matches. Germline CDR1 MDHEN, CDR2 SYDVKM. The CDR3 is made up of 14 amino acids. The CDR3 is CASSVTRGYNEQFF. In DNA form, the CDR3 reads TGTGCCAGCAGTGTAACGCGGGGGTACAATGAGCAGTTCTTC.

The rearrangement links TRBV28 to TRBJ2-7, with D tentatively TRBD2 (5 bases). The germline V and J ends were trimmed by 5 bases and 6 bases, with 11 bases remaining between them. Germline values: CDR1 MDHEN, CDR2 SYDVKM. The length of the CDR3 is 12 residues. CDR3 amino acids: CASSPRGREQYF. The CDR3, as DNA: TGTGCCAGCAGTCCGCGCGGGCGCGAGCAGTACTTC.

This rearrangement joins TRBV5-4 to TRBJ2-1; D may correspond to TRBD1 or TRBD2 (5 bases each). The CDR3 spans 16 residues. The germline V gene encodes CDR1 SGHNT and CDR2 YYREEE (reference sequence). Trimming pared 0 bases from V and 2 bases from J, leaving 12 bases between. The CDR3 region is CASSLAGTSPYNEQFF. The CDR3 nucleotides read TGTGCCAGCAGCTTGGCCGGGACGAGCCCCTACAATGAGCAGTTCTTC.

The chain recombines TRBV11-2 with TRBJ2-5; 9 bases are shared with TRBD1. This CDR3 contains 14 residues. Looked up from germline, CDR1 is SGHAT and CDR2 is FQNNGV. The V segment lost 5 bases and the J segment 2 bases; nucleotides outside the gene matches: 3. CDR3 in amino acids: CASSGDRGQETQYF. As DNA, the CDR3 is TGTGCCAGCAGCGGCGACAGGGGGCAAGAGACCCAGTACTTC.

The rearrangement links TRBV7-8 to TRBJ1-1; D remains unclear. This CDR3 is 14 amino acids long. Trimming shortened V by 5 bases and J by 0 bases, and 10 bases separated the two germline ends. Germline V gene data show CDR1 as SGHVS and CDR2 as FQNEAQ. The CDR3 spells CASSPQFMNTEAFF. In DNA, the CDR3 is TGTGCCAGCAGCCCTCAGTTCATGAACACTGAAGCTTTCTTT.

The J gene is TRBJ2-2, the V gene TRBV19; TRBD2 is a possible D gene (5 bases). Trimming shortened V by 7 bases and J by 7 bases, and 13 bases separated the two germline ends. CDR1 is LNHDA and CDR2 is SQIVND in the germline V gene (reference sequence). The length of the CDR3 is 13 residues. CDR3 in amino acids: CASTRNRGGELFF. The CDR3 nucleotides read TGTGCCAGTACCCGGAACCGGGGCGGGGAGCTGTTTTTT.